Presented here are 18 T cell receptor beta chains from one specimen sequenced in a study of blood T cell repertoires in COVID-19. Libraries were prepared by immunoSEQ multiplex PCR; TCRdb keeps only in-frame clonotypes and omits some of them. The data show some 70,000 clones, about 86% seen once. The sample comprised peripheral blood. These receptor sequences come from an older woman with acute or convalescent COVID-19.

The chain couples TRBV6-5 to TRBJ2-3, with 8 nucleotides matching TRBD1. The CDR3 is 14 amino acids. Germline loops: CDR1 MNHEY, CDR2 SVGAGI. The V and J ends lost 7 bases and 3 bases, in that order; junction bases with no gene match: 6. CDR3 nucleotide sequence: TGTGCCAGCACCCAACGACAGGGGACAGATACGCAGTATTTT. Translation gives CASTQRQGTDTQYF.

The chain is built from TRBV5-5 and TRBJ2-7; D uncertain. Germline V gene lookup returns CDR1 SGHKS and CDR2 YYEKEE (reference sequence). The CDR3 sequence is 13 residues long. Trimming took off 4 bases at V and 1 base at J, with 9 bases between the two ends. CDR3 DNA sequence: TGTGCCAGCAGCCCCACGGTTTCCTACGAGCAGTACTTC. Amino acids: CASSPTVSYEQYF.

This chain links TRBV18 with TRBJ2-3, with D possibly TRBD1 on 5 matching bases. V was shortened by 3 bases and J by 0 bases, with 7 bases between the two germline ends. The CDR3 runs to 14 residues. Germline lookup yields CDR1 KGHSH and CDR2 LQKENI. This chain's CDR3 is CASSPDRSTDTQYF. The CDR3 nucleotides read TGTGCCAGCTCACCCGACAGAAGCACAGATACGCAGTATTTT.

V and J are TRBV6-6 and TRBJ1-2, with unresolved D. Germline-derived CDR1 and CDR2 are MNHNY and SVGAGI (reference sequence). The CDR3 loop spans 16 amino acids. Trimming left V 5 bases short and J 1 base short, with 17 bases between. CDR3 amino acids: CASSAEGSLFNYGYTF. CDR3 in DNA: TGTGCCAGCAGTGCGGAGGGTAGCCTATTTAACTATGGCTACACCTTC.

CDR3 in amino acids: CASSWAENTEAFF. CDR3 nucleotide sequence: TGTGCCAGCAGCTGGGCAGAGAACACTGAAGCTTTCTTT. This chain links TRBV2 with TRBJ1-1, with D unresolved. V lost 6 bases, J lost 1 base, and 9 bases lay in between. Germline values: CDR1 SNHLY, CDR2 FYNNEI. The CDR3 loop spans 13 amino acids.

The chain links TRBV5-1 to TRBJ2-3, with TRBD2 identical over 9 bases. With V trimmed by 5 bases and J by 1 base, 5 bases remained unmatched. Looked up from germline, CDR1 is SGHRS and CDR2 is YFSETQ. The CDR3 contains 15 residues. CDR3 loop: CASRREGLGTDTQYF. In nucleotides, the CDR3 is TGCGCCAGCAGGCGGGAGGGCCTTGGCACAGATACGCAGTATTTT. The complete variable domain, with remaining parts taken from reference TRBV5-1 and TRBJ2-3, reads KAGVTQTPRYLIKTRGQQVTLSCSPISGHRSVSWYQQTPGQGLQFLFEYFSETQRNKGNFPGRFSGRQFSNSRSEMNVSTLELGDSALYLCASRREGLGTDTQYFGPGTRLTVL.

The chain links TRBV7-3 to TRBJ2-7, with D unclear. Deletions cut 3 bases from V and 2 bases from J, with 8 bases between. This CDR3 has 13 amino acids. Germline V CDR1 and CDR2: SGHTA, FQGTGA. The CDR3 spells CASSFQATYEQYF. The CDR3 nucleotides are TGTGCCAGCAGCTTTCAGGCAACCTACGAGCAGTACTTC.

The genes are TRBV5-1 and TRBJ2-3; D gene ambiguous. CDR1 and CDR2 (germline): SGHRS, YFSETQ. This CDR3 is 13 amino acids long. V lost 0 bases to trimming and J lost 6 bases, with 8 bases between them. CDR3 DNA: TGCGCCAGCAGCTTGGAAGCTGTGGATACGCAGTATTTT. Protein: CASSLEAVDTQYF.

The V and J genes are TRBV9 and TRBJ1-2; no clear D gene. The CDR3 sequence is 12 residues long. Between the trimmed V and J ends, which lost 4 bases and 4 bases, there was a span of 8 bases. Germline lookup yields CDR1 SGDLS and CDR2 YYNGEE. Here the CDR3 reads CASSSTGYGYTF. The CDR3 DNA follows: TGTGCCAGCAGCTCCACGGGCTATGGCTACACCTTC.

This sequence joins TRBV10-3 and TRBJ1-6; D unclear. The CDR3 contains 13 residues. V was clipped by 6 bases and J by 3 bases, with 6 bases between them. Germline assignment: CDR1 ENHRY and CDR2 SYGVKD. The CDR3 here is CAIRADYNSPLHF. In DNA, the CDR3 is TGTGCCATCAGGGCAGACTATAATTCACCCCTCCACTTT.

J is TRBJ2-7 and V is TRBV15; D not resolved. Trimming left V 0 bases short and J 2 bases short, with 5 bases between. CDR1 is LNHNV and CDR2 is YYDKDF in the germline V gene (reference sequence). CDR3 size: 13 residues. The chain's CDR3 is CATSRDQAYEQYF. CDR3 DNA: TGTGCCACCAGCAGAGATCAGGCCTACGAGCAGTACTTC.

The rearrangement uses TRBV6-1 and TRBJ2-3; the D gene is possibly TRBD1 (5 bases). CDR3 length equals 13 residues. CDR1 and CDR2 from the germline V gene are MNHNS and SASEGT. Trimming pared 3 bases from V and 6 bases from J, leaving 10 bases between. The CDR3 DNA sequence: TGTGCCAGCAGTGAGATAGGGGCCGATACGCAGTATTTT. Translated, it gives CASSEIGADTQYF.

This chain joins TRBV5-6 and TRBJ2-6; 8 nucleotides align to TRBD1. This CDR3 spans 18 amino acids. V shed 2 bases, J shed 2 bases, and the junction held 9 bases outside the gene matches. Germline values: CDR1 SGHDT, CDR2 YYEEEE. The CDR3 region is CASSLDRGLRAGANVLTF. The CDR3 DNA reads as TGTGCCAGCAGCTTAGACAGGGGATTAAGGGCTGGGGCCAACGTCCTGACTTTC.

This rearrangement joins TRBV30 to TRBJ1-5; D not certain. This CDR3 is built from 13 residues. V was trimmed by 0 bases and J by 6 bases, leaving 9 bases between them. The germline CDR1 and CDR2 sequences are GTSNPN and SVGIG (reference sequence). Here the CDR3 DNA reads TGTGCCTGGAGTGTCTATTCAGGTCAGCCCCAGCATTTT. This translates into CAWSVYSGQPQHF.

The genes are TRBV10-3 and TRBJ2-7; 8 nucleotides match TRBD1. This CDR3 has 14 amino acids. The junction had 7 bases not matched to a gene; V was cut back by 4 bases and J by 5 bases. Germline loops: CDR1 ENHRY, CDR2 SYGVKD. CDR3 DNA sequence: TGTGCCATCAGTGCGACAGGGGTGGTCGACGAGCAGTACTTC. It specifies CAISATGVVDEQYF.

For the CDR3, the DNA is TGTGCCAGCAGTGCCCCGGGACAGAGGAGCTCCTACGAGCAGTACTTC. Its translation is CASSAPGQRSSYEQYF. The chain has TRBV6-4 and TRBJ2-7, with 7 nucleotides matching TRBD1. V lost 4 bases and J lost 0; bases outside the gene matches: 9. CDR3 length: 16 residues. CDR1 MRHNA and CDR2 SNTAGT come from the germline V gene.

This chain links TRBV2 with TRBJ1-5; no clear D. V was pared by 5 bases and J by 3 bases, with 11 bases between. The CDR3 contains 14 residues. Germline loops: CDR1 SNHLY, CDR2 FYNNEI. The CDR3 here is CASSPDGLNQPQHF. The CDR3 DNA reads TGTGCCAGCAGTCCGGACGGACTCAATCAGCCCCAGCATTTT.

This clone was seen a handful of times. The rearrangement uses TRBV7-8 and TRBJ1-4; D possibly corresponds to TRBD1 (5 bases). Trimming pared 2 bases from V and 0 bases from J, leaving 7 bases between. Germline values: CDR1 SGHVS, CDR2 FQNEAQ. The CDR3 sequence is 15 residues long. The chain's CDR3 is CASSLQGPTNEKLFF. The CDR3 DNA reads TGTGCCAGCAGCTTACAGGGCCCAACTAATGAAAAACTGTTTTTT.